This T cell receptor beta chain was sequenced during a study of cytomegalovirus exposure and HLA in healthy donors. Turning to the study itself: Early released data comprised around 79 million unique TCRs from HLA-typed donors.

The PCR used 60 Vbeta and 13 Jbeta primers. TCRdb's table, derived via immunoSEQ multiplex PCR, lists solely in-frame clones and lacks some. In total, the table holds 75,000 to 100,000 clones. Study results and caveats: The study assumed roughly uniform donor sequencing depth for presence/absence analyses. The HLA-A and HLA-B alleles of most subjects were reportedly predicted accurately from TCR beta sequences. TCR beta sequences numbering more than 15,000 were associated with HLA alleles at 0.05 false discovery rate in a later analysis.

On this clone itself: The antigen is undetermined.

CDR3 length: 20 amino acids. Losses at the gene ends were 3 bases for V and 2 bases for J; bases not matched to a gene: 18. From germline, CDR1 is LNHDA and CDR2 SQIVND (reference sequence). The specimen sequenced was PBMCs. The rearrangement joins TRBV19 to TRBJ1-1; the match to TRBD1 covers 10 bases. This TCR derives from a woman aged 55-69 years in good health and CMV-seronegative. CDR3 residues: CASSIDQAGQGLWGNTEAFF. As DNA, the CDR3 is TGTGCCAGTAGTATTGATCAGGCGGGACAGGGGCTTTGGGGCAACACTGAAGCTTTCTTT.